One sample yielded the 5 T cell receptor beta chains listed below, sequenced in a study of T cell responses to AZD1222 COVID-19 vaccine (dated by TCRdb to the early 2020s). Library preparation employed the immunoSEQ multiplex PCR assay. In TCRdb, the immuneACCESS table is reduced to in-frame sequences with V and J assigned. These tables do not hold every clone; where another copy was compared, an unresolved V gene accounts for under half, and the others remain unexplained. The sample table contains under 150,000 clones; only one count was recorded for 80% to 95% of them. More than 0.95% of the sample rests with the top ten. This specimen's time point label, interpreted: about 28 days (+/-7) after the second vaccine dose. The specimen comprised peripheral blood, sampled 28 days after the second AZD1222 dose. These receptors were collected from an adult who received the AZD1222 COVID-19 vaccine.

This chain links TRBV9 with TRBJ1-4; D perhaps matches TRBD1 (6 bases). The CDR3 covers 13 residues. The V and J ends lost 4 bases and 8 bases respectively, with 12 bases between them. Germline CDR1 SGDLS, CDR2 YYNGEE. CDR3 region: CASSTGTNEKLFF. The CDR3 nucleotides are TGTGCCAGCAGCACTGGGACAAACGAAAAACTGTTTTTT.

This clone has a single count. V usage is TRBV3-1 (or the pseudogene TRBV3-2) and J usage is TRBJ2-7; TRBD1 agrees at 7 bases. The CDR3 totals 15 residues. The junction had 9 bases not matched to a gene; V was cut back by 3 bases and J by 4 bases. Germline CDR1 LGHDT, CDR2 YNNKEL (reference sequence). The CDR3 coding sequence is TGTGCCAGCAGCCATCATGGACAGGCCTCTTACGAGCAGTACTTC. It specifies CASSHHGQASYEQYF.

The chain has TRBV6-5 and TRBJ2-7; TRBD2 matches at 10 bases. The germline V gene encodes CDR1 MNHEY and CDR2 SVGAGI. The junction had 2 bases not matched to a gene; V was cut back by 6 bases and J by 3 bases. The CDR3 totals 13 residues. The CDR3 is CASRLAGYYEQYF. CDR3 nucleotides: TGTGCCAGCAGACTAGCGGGATACTACGAGCAGTACTTC.

J is TRBJ2-1 and V is TRBV7-2, with D perhaps being TRBD1 or TRBD2 (6 bases each). Per the germline V gene, CDR1 is SGHTA and CDR2 is FQGNSA. Trimming stripped 7 bases from V and 3 bases from J, with 16 bases between. This CDR3 region has 15 residues. CDR3 sequence: CASKLGGPYYNEQFF. The CDR3 coding sequence is TGTGCCAGCAAACTAGGGGGGCCATACTACAATGAGCAGTTCTTC.

The V gene is TRBV4-2, the J gene TRBJ2-1, with D possibly TRBD1 on 6 matching bases. Trimming took 3 bases from V and 9 from J, leaving 24 bases between them. The germline gives CDR1 LGHNA, CDR2 YNFKEQ. This CDR3 region has 17 residues. Here the CDR3 reads CASSQGIRDRGNGEQFF. The CDR3 DNA follows: TGTGCCAGCAGCCAGGGGATCCGGGATAGGGGGAACGGTGAGCAGTTCTTC.